Below are 8 T cell receptor beta chains sequenced from a single sample in a study of shared clonotypes between healthy human individuals. Repertoires were generated with immunoSEQ multiplex PCR, while TCRdb's copy carries only in-frame clones and drops some. The sample holds 1,400,000 or so clones, 98% seen once. Sequenced: naive CD4+ T cells sorted from blood. The subset was: CD45RA+ positively selected. The source of these receptors is a young man in good health.

The chain recombines TRBV5-1 with TRBJ1-3; D gene unclear. Trimming shortened V by 4 bases and J by 1 base, and 12 bases separated the two germline ends. This CDR3 is built from 15 residues. Germline CDR1 and CDR2: SGHRS and YFSETQ. CDR3 bases: TGCGCCAGCAGCCCGGATCCAGGTTCTGGAAACACCATATATTTT. It codes for CASSPDPGSGNTIYF.

The chain is built from TRBV5-6 and TRBJ2-5; no firm D call. This CDR3 contains 12 residues. The V gene's germline CDR1 is SGHDT and CDR2 YYEEEE. Trimming stripped 0 bases from V and 7 bases from J, with 7 bases between. This CDR3 reads CASSLVRGTQYF. CDR3 sequence (DNA): TGTGCCAGCAGCTTGGTACGCGGGACCCAGTACTTC.

As concerns this clone: Other DNA sequences in this sample translate to the same CDR3. This sequence joins TRBV18 and TRBJ1-1, with D hard to call. The CDR3 spans 12 residues. V lost 2 bases and J 3 bases, leaving 4 bases between the germline ends. The germline V gene has CDR1 KGHSH and CDR2 LQKENI. Written as DNA, the CDR3 is TGTGCCAGCTCACCATCCGACACTGAAGCTTTCTTT. Protein: CASSPSDTEAFF.

This chain connects TRBV27 to TRBJ2-7, with 7 bases matching TRBD1. The V gene's germline CDR1 is MNHEY and CDR2 SMNVEV (reference sequence). With V trimmed by 6 bases and J by 4 bases, 6 bases remained unmatched. The CDR3 spans 13 residues. The CDR3 nucleotides read TGTGCCAGCAGGGTGACAGGGCTTTACGAGCAGTACTTC. It is translated as CASRVTGLYEQYF.

The J gene is TRBJ2-1, the V gene TRBV19, with 12 nucleotides matching TRBD2. V lost 5 bases and J lost 6; bases outside the gene matches: 5. Germline-derived CDR1 and CDR2 are LNHDA and SQIVND (reference sequence). CDR3 length equals 15 residues. In DNA form, the CDR3 reads TGTGCCAGTAGTGTGACTAGCGGGAGTTCCAATGAGCAGTTCTTC. As protein: CASSVTSGSSNEQFF.

This clone was counted once. The gene calls are TRBV5-1 and TRBJ1-5; 8 positions agree with TRBD1. Looked up from germline, CDR1 is SGHRS and CDR2 is YFSETQ. CDR3 length: 18 residues. The J segment lost 4 bases and the V segment lost 2 bases, leaving 14 bases of the junction unmatched. CDR3 DNA sequence: TGCGCCAGCAGCTTTGGGGGTTCCGGGACAGGAGAGAATCAGCCCCAGCATTTT. Its protein is CASSFGGSGTGENQPQHF.

This clone has just one count. The rearrangement joins TRBV7-9 to TRBJ1-2, with D uncertain. Germline V gives CDR1 SEHNR, CDR2 FQNEAQ (reference sequence). CDR3 size: 16 residues. V was cut by 3 bases and J by 1 base, with 15 bases left in between. CDR3 nucleotide sequence: TGTGCCAGCAGCTTCGGATGGCAGGCGCTTAACTATGGCTACACCTTC. It encodes CASSFGWQALNYGYTF.

The chain joins TRBV5-1 to TRBJ2-7; a possible D gene is TRBD2 (5 bases). Looked up from germline, CDR1 is SGHRS and CDR2 is YFSETQ. The CDR3 contains 16 residues. Trimming cost V 0 bases and J 3 bases, with 16 bases left between them. The CDR3 spells CASSLAGVGSYYEQYF. CDR3 nucleotide sequence: TGCGCCAGCAGCTTGGCCGGGGTAGGCAGTTACTACGAGCAGTACTTC.